Listed below are T cell receptor beta chains from one sample, sequenced in a study of blood T cell repertoires in COVID-19. The table came from immunoSEQ multiplex PCR; TCRdb's copy has only in-frame clones and leaves some out. The sample includes tens of thousands of clones, 72% of them seen just once. Sequenced: peripheral blood. The receptors come from a woman between 55 and 75 years old in a cohort sampled during active or convalescent COVID-19. The CDR3 runs from the conserved cysteine through the conserved F or W.

v_call	cdr3_aa
TRBV7-9	CASSKKGLISYEQYF
TRBV18	CASSQGQTNTGELFF
TRBV27	CASSFLLDRETQYF
TRBV27	CASSFSGSPLHF
TRBV7-3	CASSLGPITSGAYEQFF
TRBV7-9	CASSARLGDTGELFF
TRBV6-6	CASSYSTGFTEAFF
TRBV19	CASSRQGAPYNEQFF
TRBV5-4	CASSPWSGGDLSDYGYTF
TRBV7-9	CASSLGAGGLYQPQHF
TRBV5-1	CASSLLSSQETQYF
TRBV5-1	CASSLTAGGQETQYF
TRBV18	CASSLYGQELFF
TRBV29-1	CSVGGRGTGGDETQYF
TRBV7-2	CASSLGLANNEQFF